This T cell receptor beta chain came from a study of T cell changes during pregnancy in multiple sclerosis. The table came from immunoSEQ multiplex PCR; TCRdb's copy has only in-frame clones and leaves some out. The data contain 85,000 to 100,000 clones, roughly 92% of them singletons. Looked up from germline, CDR1 is MNHNS and CDR2 is SASEGT. The CDR3 runs 17 residues. The V and J ends lost 3 bases and 4 bases, in that order; junction bases with no gene match: 9. The clonotype originates from a female donor with multiple sclerosis, enrolled in a pregnancy study. Sequencing was performed on peripheral blood, taken in the first trimester of pregnancy. The chain carries TRBV6-1 and TRBJ2-3, with 11 bases matching TRBD2. The CDR3 DNA follows: TGTGCCAGCAGTGAGGCCCTAGCGGGAGGTCAGTCAGATACGCAGTATTTT. Its translation: CASSEALAGGQSDTQYF.